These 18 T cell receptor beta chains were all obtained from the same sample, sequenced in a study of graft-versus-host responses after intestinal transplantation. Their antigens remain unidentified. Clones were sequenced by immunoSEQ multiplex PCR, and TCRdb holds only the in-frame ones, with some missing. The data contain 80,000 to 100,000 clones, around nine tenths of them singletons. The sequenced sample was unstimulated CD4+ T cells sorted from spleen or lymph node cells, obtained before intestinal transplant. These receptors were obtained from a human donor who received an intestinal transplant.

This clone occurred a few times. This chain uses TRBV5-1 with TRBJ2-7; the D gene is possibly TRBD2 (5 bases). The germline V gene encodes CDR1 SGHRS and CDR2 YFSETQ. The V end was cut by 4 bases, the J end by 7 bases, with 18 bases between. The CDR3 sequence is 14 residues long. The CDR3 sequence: CASSPPAGLREQYF. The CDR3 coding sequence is TGCGCCAGCAGCCCCCCGGCGGGTTTACGGGAGCAGTACTTC.

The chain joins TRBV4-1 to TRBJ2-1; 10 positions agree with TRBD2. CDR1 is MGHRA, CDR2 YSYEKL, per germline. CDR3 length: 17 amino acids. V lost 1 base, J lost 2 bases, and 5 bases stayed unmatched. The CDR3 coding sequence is TGCGCCAGCAGCCAAGCACCCGGACTAGCGGCCTACAATGAGCAGTTCTTC. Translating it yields CASSQAPGLAAYNEQFF.

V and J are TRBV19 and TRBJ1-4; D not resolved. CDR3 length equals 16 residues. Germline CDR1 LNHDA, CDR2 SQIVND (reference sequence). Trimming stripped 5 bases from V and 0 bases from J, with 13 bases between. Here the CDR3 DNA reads TGTGCCAGTAGTCCCCGCGCAAGTGCAACTAATGAAAAACTGTTTTTT. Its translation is CASSPRASATNEKLFF.

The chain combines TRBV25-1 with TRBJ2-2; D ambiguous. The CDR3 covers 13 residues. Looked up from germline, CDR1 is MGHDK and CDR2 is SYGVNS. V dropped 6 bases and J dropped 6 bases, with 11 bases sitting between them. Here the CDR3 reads CASSLEEPGELFF. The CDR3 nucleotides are TGTGCCAGCAGCCTCGAGGAACCCGGGGAGCTGTTTTTT.

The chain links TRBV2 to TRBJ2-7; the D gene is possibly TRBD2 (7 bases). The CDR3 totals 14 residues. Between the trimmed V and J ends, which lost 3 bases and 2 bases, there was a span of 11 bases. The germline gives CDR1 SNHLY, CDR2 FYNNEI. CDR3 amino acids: CASSEGGRPYEQYF. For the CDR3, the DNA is TGTGCCAGCAGTGAGGGGGGGCGGCCCTACGAGCAGTACTTC.

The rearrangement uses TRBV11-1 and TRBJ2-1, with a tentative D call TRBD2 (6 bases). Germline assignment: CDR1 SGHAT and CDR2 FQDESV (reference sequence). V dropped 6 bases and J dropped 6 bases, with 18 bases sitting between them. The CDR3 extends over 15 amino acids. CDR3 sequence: CASRLAGPLSNEQFF. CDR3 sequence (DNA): TGTGCCAGCAGACTCGCGGGGCCTTTGAGCAATGAGCAGTTCTTC. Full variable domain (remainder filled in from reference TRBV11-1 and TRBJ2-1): EAEVAQSPRYKITEKSQAVAFWCDPISGHATLYWYRQILGQGPELLVQFQDESVVDDSQLPKDRFSAERLKGVDSTLKIQPAELGDSAMYLCASRLAGPLSNEQFFGPGTRLTVL.

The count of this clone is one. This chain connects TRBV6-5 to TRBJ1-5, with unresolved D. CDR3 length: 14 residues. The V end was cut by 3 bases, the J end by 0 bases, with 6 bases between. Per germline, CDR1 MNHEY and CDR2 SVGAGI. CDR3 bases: TGTGCCAGCAGTTATGCAGATAGCAATCAGCCCCAGCATTTT. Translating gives CASSYADSNQPQHF.

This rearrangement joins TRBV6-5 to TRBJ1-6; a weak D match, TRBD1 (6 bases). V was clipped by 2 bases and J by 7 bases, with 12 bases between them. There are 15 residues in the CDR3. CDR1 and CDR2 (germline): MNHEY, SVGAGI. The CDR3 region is CASSYGGQINSPLHF. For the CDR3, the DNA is TGTGCCAGCAGTTACGGCGGACAGATAAATTCACCCCTCCACTTT.

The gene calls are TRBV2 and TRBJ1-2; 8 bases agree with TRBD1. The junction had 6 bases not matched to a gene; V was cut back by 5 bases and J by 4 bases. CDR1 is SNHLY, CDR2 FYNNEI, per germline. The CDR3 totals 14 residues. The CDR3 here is CASSPRGPTYGYTF. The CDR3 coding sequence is TGTGCCAGCAGTCCCAGGGGGCCGACCTATGGCTACACCTTC.

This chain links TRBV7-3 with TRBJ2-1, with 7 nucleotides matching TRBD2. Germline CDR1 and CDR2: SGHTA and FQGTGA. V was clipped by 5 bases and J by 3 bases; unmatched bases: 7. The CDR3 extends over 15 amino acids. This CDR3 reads CASSPVAGGYNEQFF. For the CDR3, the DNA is TGTGCCAGCAGCCCCGTAGCGGGCGGCTACAATGAGCAGTTCTTC.

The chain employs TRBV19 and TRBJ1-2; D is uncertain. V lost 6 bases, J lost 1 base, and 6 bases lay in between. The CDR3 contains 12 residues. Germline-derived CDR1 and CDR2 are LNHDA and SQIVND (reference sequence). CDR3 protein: CASSRVNYGYTF. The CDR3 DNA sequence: TGTGCCAGTAGCCGCGTTAACTATGGCTACACCTTC.

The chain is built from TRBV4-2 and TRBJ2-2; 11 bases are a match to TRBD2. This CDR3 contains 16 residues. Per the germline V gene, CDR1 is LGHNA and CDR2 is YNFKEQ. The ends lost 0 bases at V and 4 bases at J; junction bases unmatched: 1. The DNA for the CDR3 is TGTGCCAGCAGCCAAGATGGGACTAGCGGCACCGGGGAGCTGTTTTTT. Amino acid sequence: CASSQDGTSGTGELFF.

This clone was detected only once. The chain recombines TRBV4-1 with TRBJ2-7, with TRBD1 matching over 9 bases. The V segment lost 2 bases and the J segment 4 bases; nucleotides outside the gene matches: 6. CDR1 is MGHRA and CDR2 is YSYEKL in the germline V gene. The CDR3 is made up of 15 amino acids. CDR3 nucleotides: TGCGCCAGCAGCCAACCCGGGACAGGGTTTTACGAGCAGTACTTC. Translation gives CASSQPGTGFYEQYF.

The CDR3 DNA reads TGTGCCAGCAGGGGGGGGCACGAGCAGTACTTC. This translates into CASRGGHEQYF. This sequence joins TRBV2 and TRBJ2-7; D is possibly TRBD2 (7 bases). There are 11 residues in the CDR3. CDR1 is SNHLY, CDR2 FYNNEI, per germline. Trimming removed 6 bases at V and 5 bases at J, with 8 bases between.

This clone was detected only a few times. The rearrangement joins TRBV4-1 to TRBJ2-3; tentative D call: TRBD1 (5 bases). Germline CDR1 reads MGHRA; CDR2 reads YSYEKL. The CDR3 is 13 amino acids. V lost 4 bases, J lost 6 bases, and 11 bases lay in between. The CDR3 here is CASSPNHRDTQYF. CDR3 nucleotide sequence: TGCGCCAGCAGCCCAAATCACAGGGATACGCAGTATTTT.

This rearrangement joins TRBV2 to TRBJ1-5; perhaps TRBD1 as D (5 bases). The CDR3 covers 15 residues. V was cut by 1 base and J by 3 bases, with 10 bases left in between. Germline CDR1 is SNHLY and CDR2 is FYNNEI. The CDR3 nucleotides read TGTGCCAGCAGTGAAGAGGGACTGTACAATCAGCCCCAGCATTTT. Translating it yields CASSEEGLYNQPQHF. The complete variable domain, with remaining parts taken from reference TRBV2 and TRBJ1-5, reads EPEVTQTPSHQVTQMGQEVILRCVPISNHLYFYWYRQILGQKVEFLVSFYNNEISEKSEIFDDQFSVERPDGSNFTLKIRSTKLEDSAMYFCASSEEGLYNQPQHFGDGTRLSIL.

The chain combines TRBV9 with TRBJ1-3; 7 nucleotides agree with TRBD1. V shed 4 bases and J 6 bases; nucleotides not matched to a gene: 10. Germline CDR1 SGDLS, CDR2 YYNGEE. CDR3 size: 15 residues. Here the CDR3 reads CASSPTGTQKNTIYF. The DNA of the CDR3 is TGTGCCAGCAGCCCGACAGGGACGCAGAAAAACACCATATATTTT.

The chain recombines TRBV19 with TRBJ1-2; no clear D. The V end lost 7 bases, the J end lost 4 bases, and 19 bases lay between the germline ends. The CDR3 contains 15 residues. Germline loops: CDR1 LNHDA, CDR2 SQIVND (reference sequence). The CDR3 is CASTTHTGGRYGYTF. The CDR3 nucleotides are TGTGCCAGTACCACACACACCGGAGGGCGCTATGGCTACACCTTC.